This entry describes one TCR beta chain. Clones were sequenced by immunoSEQ multiplex PCR, and TCRdb holds only the in-frame ones, with some missing. This sample has some 110,000 clones, with about nine tenths found just once. This sample stems from a study of OX40 agonist ivuxolimab in advanced cancers. The overall study: The dose-escalation group included hepatocellular carcinoma, melanoma, renal cell carcinoma and head and neck cancer.

The length of the CDR3 is 16 residues. V was pared by 10 bases and J by 5 bases, with 13 bases of the junction left unmatched. The germline V gene encodes CDR1 LNHDA and CDR2 SQIVND (reference sequence). This clonotype was obtained from an adult with an advanced solid tumor such as melanoma, head and neck, liver or kidney cancer. The gene calls are TRBV19 and TRBJ2-1; 11 bases agree with TRBD2. The specimen was CD4+ or CD8+ T cells sorted from blood, collected in a trial of the OX40 agonist ivuxolimab. The CDR3 DNA reads TGTGCCACCAAGGGGGGTGGGACTAGCGGTAACAATGAGCAGTTCTTC. This encodes CATKGGGTSGNNEQFF. Full variable domain (rest looked up from reference TRBV19 and TRBJ2-1): DGGITQSPKYLFRKEGQNVTLSCEQNLNHDAMYWYRQDPGQGLRLIYYSQIVNDFQKGDIAEGYSVSREKKESFPLTVTSAQKNPTAFYLCATKGGGTSGNNEQFFGPGTRLTVL.